The clone carrying this T cell receptor beta chain was observed at least ten times. The record originates from a study of regulatory T cells in long-lasting Graves disease. Arm-PCR of CDR3 regions with iRepertoire HTBI primers generated TCR beta libraries. MiXCR, run by TCRdb on the multiplex PCR reads, gives a single entry per CDR3 protein. The profile shows 350,000 to 400,000 distinct CDR3 sequences, around 15% of them singletons. Time point given: newly diagnosed GD, antithyroid drugs for less than 3 months. With RNA extracted from PBMCs as input, the TCR library was made. The clonotype originates from a female donor with Graves disease. The sample here was peripheral blood mononuclear cells (PBMCs), taken at new diagnosis, from a patient treated with antithyroid drugs.

The CDR3 spells CASSFGTSQPQHF. The CDR3 bases are TGTGCCAGCAGTTTTGGGACATCCCAGCCCCAGCATTTT. The chain has TRBV12-3 or TRBV12-4 and TRBJ1-5; D is possibly TRBD1 (6 bases). The CDR3 extends over 13 amino acids. V was cut by 3 bases and J by 7 bases, with 10 bases left in between.